This T cell receptor beta chain was sequenced for a study of blood T cell repertoires in COVID-19. Sequencing was performed with immunoSEQ multiplex PCR; in TCRdb, only in-frame clones are kept and a portion is missing. The repertoire has approximately 150,000 clones, 65% to 85% of them found once; the top ten carry 4.5% to 7.5%. Germline V gene sequence: CDR1 SGHRS, CDR2 YFSETQ. The V end was cut by 5 bases, the J end by 0 bases, with 12 bases between. This CDR3 is built from 15 residues. The source material was PBMCs or T cells enriched from blood (not recorded which). The chain uses TRBV5-1 and TRBJ2-1; a weak D match, TRBD1 (7 bases). The source of this sequence is a middle-aged man who had recovered from COVID-19. CDR3 DNA: TGCGCCAGCAGTTGGCGGGACAGCTCCTACAATGAGCAGTTCTTC. Its translation: CASSWRDSSYNEQFF.